This entry lists 2 T cell receptor beta chains sequenced from one sample in a study of blood T cell repertoires in COVID-19. TCRdb's copy holds only in-frame clones and misses some; the assay was immunoSEQ multiplex PCR. This sample has some 100,000 clones, with about 83% found just once. Sequenced: peripheral blood. All receptors come from a human donor in a cohort sampled during active COVID-19.

A word on this clone: Its ends do not fully match the called genes, so a read error is possible. The chain has TRBV4-1 and TRBJ2-3; 11 nucleotides align to TRBD1. The CDR3 length is 14 residues. Germline-derived CDR1 and CDR2 are MGHRA and YSYEKL. The CDR3 DNA follows: TGCGCCAGCAGCCGGACAGGGGGCACAAATACGCAGTATTTT. Protein: CASSRTGGTNTQYF.

The chain couples TRBV28 to TRBJ1-2; D is uncertain. The CDR3 sequence is 15 residues long. Germline V gene data show CDR1 as MDHEN and CDR2 as SYDVKM. Trimming left V 7 bases short and J 2 bases short, with 17 bases between. The DNA for the CDR3 is TGTGCCAGCAATCCGACTCAAAATAGAAACTATGGCTACACCTTC. This codes for CASNPTQNRNYGYTF.